The 7 T cell receptor beta chains below were found in one sample sequenced in a study of CD8 T cells in Susac syndrome. Reverse transcription of about 0.45 to 1 ug RNA was carried out with random hexamers. Using its own MiXCR run on the immunoSEQ multiplex PCR reads, TCRdb lists one record per CDR3 protein. Of 40,000 to 55,000 distinct CDR3 sequences in the sample, around 93% were seen once. Material: CD8+ T cells from PBMCs. The source is a human donor with multiple sclerosis.

This chain joins TRBV27 and TRBJ2-5; 9 positions agree with TRBD2. The CDR3 contains 15 residues. Unmatched junction bases numbered 8, after V lost 5 bases and J lost 4 bases. Per the germline V gene, CDR1 is MNHEY and CDR2 is SMNVEV (reference sequence). CDR3 loop: CASSHQAGGGETQYF. The CDR3, as DNA: TGTGCCAGCAGTCACCAAGCGGGGGGAGGAGAGACCCAGTACTTC.

This chain connects TRBV7-9 to TRBJ1-1; the D gene is possibly TRBD1 (6 bases). Per germline, CDR1 SEHNR and CDR2 FQNEAQ (reference sequence). Trimming stripped 5 bases from V and 6 bases from J, with 19 bases between. The CDR3 covers 15 residues. The CDR3 DNA reads as TGTGCCAGCAGCCCCCAGGGGAGCCGGGGCTCTGAAGCTTTCTTT. Protein: CASSPQGSRGSEAFF.

The V and J genes are TRBV10-2 and TRBJ2-1, with 10 bases that match TRBD2. V gave up 6 bases and J gave up 8 bases; unmatched junction bases: 4. The germline V gene encodes CDR1 WSHSY and CDR2 SAAADI. CDR3 size: 13 residues. This CDR3 is CASSGLAVHEQFF. In nucleotides, the CDR3 is TGCGCCAGCAGCGGACTAGCGGTGCATGAGCAGTTCTTC.

The CDR3 region is CASSWGSGGQYEQYF. DNA of the CDR3: TGTGCCAGCAGTTGGGGTAGCGGGGGCCAGTACGAGCAGTACTTC. The rearrangement joins TRBV27 to TRBJ2-7; 9 bases match TRBD2. The CDR3 has 15 residues. The V segment lost 4 bases and the J segment 4 bases; nucleotides outside the gene matches: 8. Germline V gene lookup returns CDR1 MNHEY and CDR2 SMNVEV (reference sequence).

J is TRBJ2-3 and V is TRBV7-3; tentative D call: TRBD1 (5 bases). Trimming left V 1 base short and J 4 bases short, with 12 bases between. Germline V lookup: CDR1 SGHTA, CDR2 FQGTGA. The CDR3 loop spans 15 amino acids. The CDR3: CASSLKGHEADTQYF. The CDR3 bases are TGTGCCAGCAGCTTAAAAGGACACGAGGCAGATACGCAGTATTTT.

The chain employs TRBV29-1 and TRBJ1-2, with a weak D call TRBD1 (5 bases). The V end was cut by 4 bases, the J end by 4 bases, with 16 bases between. CDR1 is SQVTM, CDR2 ANQGSEA, per germline. The CDR3 extends over 14 amino acids. CDR3 region: CSVVGGVVSYGYTF. For the CDR3, the DNA is TGCAGCGTTGTCGGGGGGGTAGTGAGCTATGGCTACACCTTC.

CDR3 in DNA: TGTGCCAGCAGTTTTGGGTCAGGGGGCGATGGCTACACCTTC. The encoded protein is CASSFGSGGDGYTF. The V call is TRBV28, the J call TRBJ1-2, with 8 positions matching TRBD1. This CDR3 region has 14 residues. Germline CDR1 MDHEN, CDR2 SYDVKM. The V segment lost 3 bases and the J segment 6 bases; nucleotides outside the gene matches: 6.